This is a list of T cell receptor beta chains from one sample in a study of CXCR3-negative and CXCR3-positive naive CD8 T cells. Following a re-call of the 5' RACE reads, TCRdb has one entry per CDR3 protein and lacks DNA. This sample contains 110,000 or so distinct CDR3 sequences. The specimen was naive CXCR3+ CD8+ T cells from blood. These receptors were collected from a human donor in good health. Some clones in this sample may be carry-over from other donors' samples. Both conserved end residues are part of each CDR3.

J gene	V gene	CDR3 length	CDR3 protein
TRBJ2-3	TRBV6-5	15	CASSLTSGPGDTQYF
TRBJ1-4	TRBV7-6	17	CASSLTGFSLTNEKLFF
TRBJ2-5	TRBV3-1	13	CASSQGTGETQYF
TRBJ1-1	TRBV4-3	14	CASSQDSGNTEAFF
TRBJ2-4	TRBV20-1	11	CSAQDRGKQYF
TRBJ1-2	TRBV12-3/TRBV12-4	11	CATPTEGGYTF
TRBJ2-1	TRBV2	15	CASNRDTGSYNEQFF
TRBJ2-1	TRBV7-6	17	CASSPGLAGGSYNEQFF
TRBJ2-1	TRBV10-1	15	CASSKLPHSYNEQFF
TRBJ2-7	TRBV29-1	11	CSASLGYEQYF
TRBJ2-1	TRBV9	15	CASSVGDSPYNEQFF
TRBJ1-1	TRBV12-3/TRBV12-4	15	CASIQGTDMNTEAFF
TRBJ1-2	TRBV28	15	CASSFRRGTNYGYTF
TRBJ2-7	TRBV3-1	16	CASSQGLAGGFYEQYF
TRBJ1-1	TRBV2	16	CASIHGQGAADTEAFF
TRBJ2-1	TRBV12-5	12	CASASTGQEQFF
TRBJ1-5	TRBV19	14	CASSWTGTGQPQHF
TRBJ2-7	TRBV7-9	14	CASSLVAGAYEQYF
TRBJ2-1	TRBV6-5	16	CASSYGIAGGTHEQFF
TRBJ2-3	TRBV23-1	12	CASSQLVDTQYF
TRBJ1-3	TRBV7-6	14	CASSPTGVGNTIYF
TRBJ2-7	TRBV4-1	15	CASSPGGTGLSEQYF
TRBJ1-1	TRBV19	12	CASRTGATEAFF
TRBJ1-1	TRBV5-5	13	CASSNRQTTEAFF
TRBJ2-2	TRBV19	12	CASSMVTGELFF
TRBJ2-2	TRBV7-6	18	CASSLQPAGARGTGELFF
TRBJ1-5	TRBV7-6	15	CASSPGGGGGQPQHF
TRBJ2-5	TRBV7-9	15	CASSLGPGVRETQYF
TRBJ2-3	TRBV28	16	CASRGIAGGGADTQYF
TRBJ1-1	TRBV7-9	15	CASSKSGGSYTEAFF
TRBJ2-1	TRBV6-5	15	CASSPSGSLYNEQFF
TRBJ1-1	TRBV2	14	CASSEGTGPLEAFF
TRBJ2-1	TRBV10-3	16	CAISQGTSGRGNEQFF
TRBJ2-7	TRBV6-6	16	CASSTPPGQGINEQYF
TRBJ2-7	TRBV10-3	15	CAISEASGSNYEQYF
TRBJ2-1	TRBV14	19	CASSQAPTYSGRAYNEQFF
TRBJ2-7	TRBV5-1	15	CASSLVMGQFYEQYF
TRBJ2-7	TRBV4-1	13	CASSQGEQYEQYF
TRBJ2-4	TRBV29-1	18	CSVDDPNPGQFRENIQYF
TRBJ2-5	TRBV28	13	CASRLLAEGTQYF
TRBJ2-5	TRBV29-1	15	CSVDYTSGGQETQYF
TRBJ2-2	TRBV2	16	CASSERTATNTGELFF
TRBJ2-4	TRBV20-1	11	CSARQGHIQYF
TRBJ2-7	TRBV7-6	15	CASSLEARPSYEQYF
TRBJ2-1	TRBV6-2/TRBV6-3	16	CASSPLLVGEVDEQFF
TRBJ2-1	TRBV6-2/TRBV6-3	13	CASTASPYNEQFF
TRBJ2-1	TRBV9	15	CASSVVAGKYNEQFF
TRBJ2-2	TRBV28	16	CASSRNDRENTGELFF
TRBJ2-3	TRBV7-6	13	CASSLGTADTQYF
TRBJ2-1	TRBV14	13	CASSRRHYNEQFF
TRBJ1-4	TRBV10-3	15	CATRDTAGDNEKLFF
TRBJ2-7	TRBV30	12	CAWSSQKYEQYF
TRBJ1-1	TRBV5-5	12	CASSPDTAEAFF
TRBJ2-5	TRBV7-9	12	CATRDRGETQYF
TRBJ2-4	TRBV4-3	15	CASSQDRQGLNIQYF
TRBJ2-5	TRBV12-3/TRBV12-4	15	CASTPSGTLGETQYF